This entry lists 27 T cell receptor beta chains sequenced from one sample in a study of T cell responses to AZD1222 COVID-19 vaccine. TCRdb's copy holds only in-frame clones and misses some; the assay was immunoSEQ multiplex PCR. The table shows roughly 77,000 clones, with about 92% occurring only once. The input for sequencing was peripheral blood, taken on day 0 of MenACWY control vaccination. The receptors derive from an adult in good health.

The chain joins TRBV28 to TRBJ2-7, with a tentative D call TRBD2 (6 bases). The CDR3 loop spans 16 amino acids. The germline CDR1 and CDR2 sequences are MDHEN and SYDVKM. The V and J ends lost 2 bases and 2 bases respectively, with 16 bases between them. In DNA, the CDR3 is TGTGCCAGCAGTTTACGCCCGGGGGTGGTGGCCTACGAGCAGTACTTC. Translation: CASSLRPGVVAYEQYF.

In its sample, this clone is medium-sized. The chain recombines TRBV27 with TRBJ1-6; D is possibly TRBD1 (5 bases). V lost 1 base to trimming and J lost 9 bases, with 7 bases between them. Germline-derived CDR1 and CDR2 are MNHEY and SMNVEV (reference sequence). The length of the CDR3 is 13 residues. The CDR3 loop reads CASSLYGGSPLHF. CDR3 nucleotide sequence: TGTGCCAGCAGTTTATATGGGGGTTCACCCCTCCACTTT.

This CDR3 reads CASSESRGNTDTQYF. CDR3 nucleotides: TGCGCCAGCAGTGAGTCGAGAGGGAACACAGATACGCAGTATTTT. V gene TRBV10-1 combines with J gene TRBJ2-3; maybe TRBD2 (5 bases). This CDR3 contains 15 residues. The V end lost 0 bases, the J end lost 2 bases, and 9 bases lay between the germline ends. Looked up from germline, CDR1 is WNHNN and CDR2 is SYGVQD (reference sequence).

The chain combines TRBV7-9 with TRBJ1-1; TRBD1 is a possible D gene (6 bases). CDR1 is SEHNR and CDR2 is FQNEAQ in the germline V gene (reference sequence). The CDR3 runs to 15 residues. V was trimmed by 5 bases and J by 5 bases, leaving 18 bases between them. The CDR3: CASSPQAGAVTEAFF. The CDR3 DNA reads as TGTGCCAGCAGCCCACAGGCAGGGGCGGTAACTGAAGCTTTCTTT. The full variable domain, in which reference TRBV7-9 and TRBJ1-1 provide the parts outside the CDR3, is DTGVSQNPRHKITKRGQNVTFRCDPISEHNRLYWYRQTLGQGPEFLTYFQNEAQLEKSRLLSDRFSAERPKGSFSTLEIQRTEQGDSAMYLCASSPQAGAVTEAFFGQGTRLTVV.

The chain couples TRBV2 to TRBJ1-3; D perhaps matches TRBD1 (5 bases). The V end lost 2 bases, the J end lost 4 bases, and 9 bases lay between the germline ends. The CDR3 has 14 amino acids. The germline V gene has CDR1 SNHLY and CDR2 FYNNEI. The CDR3 reads CASSEQGGGNTIYF. CDR3 nucleotide sequence: TGTGCCAGCAGTGAACAGGGAGGCGGAAACACCATATATTTT.

This clone was found a few times. V gene TRBV6-5 combines with J gene TRBJ1-1, with D perhaps TRBD1 (6 bases). Germline V gene sequence: CDR1 MNHEY, CDR2 SVGAGI. Trimming cost V 1 base and J 10 bases, with 13 bases left between them. This CDR3 is built from 13 residues. The CDR3 region is CASSYWGAGVAFF. DNA for the CDR3: TGTGCCAGCAGTTACTGGGGGGCCGGGGTAGCTTTCTTT.

The J gene is TRBJ1-1, the V gene TRBV6-2 or TRBV6-3; possible D gene TRBD1, 6 bases. Trimming stripped 6 bases from V and 3 bases from J, with 17 bases between. The CDR3 has 15 amino acids. Germline CDR1 MNHEY, CDR2 SVGEGT. CDR3 region: CASSRTGQGYTEAFF. In DNA, the CDR3 is TGTGCCAGCAGCCGTACAGGGCAAGGGTACACTGAAGCTTTCTTT.

This clone turned up a few times. The CDR3 sequence is CASRPQGGSNQPQHF. DNA for the CDR3: TGTGCCAGCAGACCACAGGGGGGCAGCAATCAGCCCCAGCATTTT. The V gene is TRBV6-5, the J gene TRBJ1-5, with 8 positions matching TRBD1. Trimming took 6 bases from V and 1 from J; bases not matched to a gene: 5. Germline assignment: CDR1 MNHEY and CDR2 SVGAGI. This CDR3 has 15 residues.

In nucleotides, the CDR3 is TGTGCCATCAGCGACAGGTCCTACGAGCAGTACTTC. It codes for CAISDRSYEQYF. V is TRBV10-3 and J is TRBJ2-7; weak D call: TRBD1 (6 bases). V dropped 6 bases and J dropped 1 base, with 7 bases sitting between them. Germline V CDR1 and CDR2: ENHRY, SYGVKD. There are 12 residues in the CDR3.

The V and J genes are TRBV6-5 and TRBJ1-2; a possible D gene is TRBD1 (5 bases). V lost 2 bases to trimming and J lost 2 bases, with 15 bases between them. Germline V gene lookup returns CDR1 MNHEY and CDR2 SVGAGI. CDR3 length equals 16 residues. CDR3 residues: CASSYGAAILNYGYTF. The CDR3 coding sequence is TGTGCCAGCAGTTACGGGGCAGCCATTCTAAACTATGGCTACACCTTC.

The chain employs TRBV30 and TRBJ2-3; perhaps TRBD1 as D (5 bases). Germline CDR1 and CDR2: GTSNPN and SVGIG (reference sequence). The CDR3 loop spans 14 amino acids. V gave up 5 bases and J gave up 3 bases, with 15 bases separating them. CDR3 protein: CAWAIGDETDTQYF. CDR3 bases: TGTGCCTGGGCCATAGGGGATGAAACAGATACGCAGTATTTT. The full variable domain, rest sourced from reference TRBV30 and TRBJ2-3, is SQTIHQWPATLVQPVGSPLSLECTVEGTSNPNLYWYRQAAGRGLQLLFYSVGIGQISSEVPQNLSASRPQDRQFILSSKKLLLSDSGFYLCAWAIGDETDTQYFGPGTRLTVL.

J is TRBJ2-2 and V is TRBV5-4; a possible D gene is TRBD1 (5 bases). Germline assignment: CDR1 SGHNT and CDR2 YYREEE (reference sequence). Trimming took off 0 bases at V and 7 bases at J, with 10 bases between the two ends. The CDR3 is made up of 14 amino acids. Written as DNA, the CDR3 is TGTGCCAGCAGCTTGGGGGGCGGTTACGGGGAGCTGTTTTTT. Its protein is CASSLGGGYGELFF. The full variable domain, in which reference TRBV5-4 and TRBJ2-2 provide the parts outside the CDR3, is ETGVTQSPTHLIKTRGQQVTLRCSSQSGHNTVSWYQQALGQGPQFIFQYYREEENGRGNFPPRFSGLQFPNYSSELNVNALELDDSALYLCASSLGGGYGELFFGEGSRLTVL.

The chain recombines TRBV7-9 with TRBJ1-4; tentatively, D is TRBD1 (6 bases). CDR1 is SEHNR, CDR2 FQNEAQ, per germline (reference sequence). V was cut by 4 bases and J by 7 bases, with 13 bases left in between. The CDR3 loop spans 14 amino acids. CDR3 coding DNA: TGTGCCAGCAGCTCGACAGGCAGGGTTGAAAAACTGTTTTTT. Translated: CASSSTGRVEKLFF.

The gene calls are TRBV18 and TRBJ2-1, with D uncertain. Germline CDR1 reads KGHSH; CDR2 reads LQKENI. V was shortened by 8 bases and J by 5 bases, with 13 bases between the two germline ends. The CDR3 is made up of 13 amino acids. The CDR3: CASIREKNNEQFF. Here the CDR3 DNA reads TGTGCCAGCATAAGAGAAAAAAACAATGAGCAGTTCTTC. The whole variable domain, filled in from reference TRBV18 and TRBJ2-1, reads NAGVMQNPRHLVRRRGQEARLRCSPMKGHSHVYWYRQLPEEGLKFMVYLQKENIIDESGMPKERFSAEFPKEGPSILRIQQVVRGDSAAYFCASIREKNNEQFFGPGTRLTVL.

This clone was counted a single time. The chain joins TRBV19 to TRBJ2-2; D is possibly TRBD1 or TRBD2 (6 bases each). The germline V gene encodes CDR1 LNHDA and CDR2 SQIVND (reference sequence). V lost 5 bases and J 5 bases, leaving 15 bases between the germline ends. The CDR3 extends over 15 amino acids. The CDR3 DNA reads TGTGCCAGTAGTCCGCGGGACACCCAGACCGGGGAGCTGTTTTTT. Its protein product is CASSPRDTQTGELFF.

The rearrangement links TRBV7-2 to TRBJ1-5; D unresolved. Trimming took off 5 bases at V and 2 bases at J, with 7 bases between the two ends. Germline-derived CDR1 and CDR2 are SGHTA and FQGNSA. This CDR3 is 13 amino acids long. The CDR3 bases are TGTGCCAGCAGCGGCCGAGGCAATCAGCCCCAGCATTTT. This encodes CASSGRGNQPQHF. Based on the CDR3 plus reference TRBV7-2 and TRBJ1-5, the full variable domain is GAGVSQSPSNKVTEKGKDVELRCDPISGHTALYWYRQSLGQGLEFLIYFQGNSAPDKSGLPSDRFSAERTGGSVSTLTIQRTQQEDSAVYLCASSGRGNQPQHFGDGTRLSIL.

This chain connects TRBV27 to TRBJ1-6; 8 nucleotides agree with TRBD1. V lost 4 bases, J lost 8 bases, and 7 bases stayed unmatched. The CDR3 sequence is 15 residues long. The germline gives CDR1 MNHEY, CDR2 SMNVEV (reference sequence). The CDR3 spells CASSSPAGGDSPLHF. CDR3 in DNA: TGTGCCAGCAGTTCCCCGGCAGGGGGCGATTCACCCCTCCACTTT.

The chain is built from TRBV19 and TRBJ1-5; D not certain. Germline V lookup: CDR1 LNHDA, CDR2 SQIVND (reference sequence). Trimming removed 2 bases from V and 2 bases from J, with 7 bases in between. The CDR3 is 14 amino acids. CDR3 coding DNA: TGTGCCAGTAGTATATTCTACGGCAATCAGCCCCAGCATTTT. Translated: CASSIFYGNQPQHF.

CDR3 loop: CAISGRDASTDTQYF. DNA for the CDR3: TGTGCCATCAGTGGCCGGGACGCTAGCACAGATACGCAGTATTTT. V is TRBV10-3 and J is TRBJ2-3; the D gene could be TRBD1 or TRBD2 (5 bases each). Trimming shortened V by 4 bases and J by 0 bases, and 11 bases separated the two germline ends. The V gene's germline CDR1 is ENHRY and CDR2 SYGVKD. There are 15 residues in the CDR3.

V gene TRBV11-3 combines with J gene TRBJ1-1; D might be TRBD1 (6 bases). The V gene's germline CDR1 is SGHNT and CDR2 YENEEA. This CDR3 region has 15 residues. V was shortened by 7 bases and J by 5 bases, with 20 bases between the two germline ends. In DNA form, the CDR3 reads TGTGCCAGCAAAAACGGGGGGGCAGACGGAACTGAAGCTTTCTTT. Protein sequence: CASKNGGADGTEAFF.

This clone was observed a single time. This sequence joins TRBV20-1 and TRBJ2-1; D unresolved. Germline V gene data show CDR1 as DFQATT and CDR2 as SNEGSKA (reference sequence). Trimming pared 3 bases from V and 7 bases from J, leaving 10 bases between. The CDR3 loop spans 12 amino acids. The CDR3 here is CSASVYENEQFF. The DNA of the CDR3 is TGCAGTGCTAGTGTCTACGAGAATGAGCAGTTCTTC.

This CDR3 reads CASRLGPKETQYF. In DNA, the CDR3 is TGTGCCAGCAGACTAGGGCCTAAAGAGACCCAGTACTTC. The genes are TRBV6-5 and TRBJ2-5, with a possible D match to TRBD2 (5 bases). This CDR3 spans 13 amino acids. CDR1 is MNHEY and CDR2 is SVGAGI in the germline V gene. V lost 6 bases and J lost 3, with 11 bases in between.

The chain couples TRBV29-1 to TRBJ2-3; no reliable D call. The V end was cut by 4 bases, the J end by 2 bases, with 10 bases between. Germline V lookup: CDR1 SQVTM, CDR2 ANQGSEA. The CDR3 has 13 amino acids. CDR3 in amino acids: CSVARSVTDTQYF. The CDR3 DNA sequence: TGCAGCGTTGCCCGCAGTGTCACAGATACGCAGTATTTT.

The gene calls are TRBV27 and TRBJ2-7; 10 nucleotides match TRBD1. Germline lookup yields CDR1 MNHEY and CDR2 SMNVEV (reference sequence). CDR3 length equals 14 residues. Unmatched junction bases numbered 2, after V lost 4 bases and J lost 2 bases. CDR3: CASSSGQGAYEQYF. In nucleotides, the CDR3 is TGTGCCAGCAGTTCAGGACAGGGGGCCTACGAGCAGTACTTC.

This chain connects TRBV30 to TRBJ1-6; D gene unclear. The CDR3 loop spans 14 amino acids. V was shortened by 0 bases and J by 6 bases, with 9 bases between the two germline ends. CDR1 and CDR2 (germline): GTSNPN, SVGIG (reference sequence). This CDR3 reads CAWSVGDANSPLHF. DNA for the CDR3: TGTGCCTGGAGTGTCGGGGATGCTAATTCACCCCTCCACTTT. Full variable domain (rest looked up from reference TRBV30 and TRBJ1-6): SQTIHQWPATLVQPVGSPLSLECTVEGTSNPNLYWYRQAAGRGLQLLFYSVGIGQISSEVPQNLSASRPQDRQFILSSKKLLLSDSGFYLCAWSVGDANSPLHFGNGTRLTVT.

The chain uses TRBV20-1 and TRBJ1-2; tentative D call: TRBD1 (5 bases). CDR3 size: 8 residues. Germline loops: CDR1 DFQATT, CDR2 SNEGSKA (reference sequence). The CDR3 region is CRGDGYTF. The CDR3 coding sequence is TGCAGGGGGGATGGCTACACCTTC.

The J gene is TRBJ2-3, the V gene TRBV7-2, with 7 bases lining up with TRBD2. V shed 5 bases and J 6 bases; nucleotides not matched to a gene: 11. This CDR3 has 15 amino acids. Germline V gene sequence: CDR1 SGHTA, CDR2 FQGNSA. The CDR3 nucleotides read TGTGCCAGCAGCAAGACTAGCCTAGCCGGGGATACGCAGTATTTT. It encodes CASSKTSLAGDTQYF. Variable domain in full (rest from reference TRBV7-2 and TRBJ2-3): GAGVSQSPSNKVTEKGKDVELRCDPISGHTALYWYRQSLGQGLEFLIYFQGNSAPDKSGLPSDRFSAERTGGSVSTLTIQRTQQEDSAVYLCASSKTSLAGDTQYFGPGTRLTVL.